These 14 T cell receptor beta chains originate from one sample sequenced in a study of beta chain features in type 1 diabetes. The sequenced template was cDNA made from the entire isolated RNA. Data came from immunoSEQ multiplex PCR; TCRdb stores just in-frame clones and leaves some out. The data contain about 470,000 clones, 25% to 35% of them singletons. The specimen sequenced was naive CD4+ T cells from blood. The receptors come from a man aged 18-30 years in good health.

In its sample, this clone was seen a few times. The chain employs TRBV29-1 and TRBJ1-1; D not resolved. CDR1 is SQVTM, CDR2 ANQGSEA, per germline. This CDR3 has 13 residues. Between the trimmed V and J ends, which lost 2 bases and 4 bases, there was a span of 11 bases. The CDR3 DNA follows: TGCAGCGTTGAAAGGCTCGTGGGCACTGAAGCTTTCTTT. Translating gives CSVERLVGTEAFF.

This clone was picked up a small number of times. The genes are TRBV2 and TRBJ2-2; D is undetermined. CDR1 is SNHLY and CDR2 is FYNNEI in the germline V gene. CDR3 length equals 13 residues. V was pared by 6 bases and J by 6 bases, with 11 bases between. The CDR3 sequence is CASRDGSAGELFF. DNA for the CDR3: TGTGCCAGCAGGGACGGATCTGCCGGGGAGCTGTTTTTT.

The chain combines TRBV4-3 with TRBJ1-2, with unresolved D. CDR1 and CDR2 from the germline V gene are LGHNA and YSLEER. V lost 0 bases and J 4 bases, leaving 6 bases between the germline ends. The CDR3 is 13 residues long. Here the CDR3 DNA reads TGCGCCAGCAGCCAAGAAATGGGCTATGGCTACACCTTC. Amino acids: CASSQEMGYGYTF.

The chain carries TRBV5-1 and TRBJ2-6, with D unclear. V shed 4 bases and J shed 0 bases, with 11 bases lying between them. The CDR3 totals 16 residues. Looked up from germline, CDR1 is SGHRS and CDR2 is YFSETQ. Here the CDR3 DNA reads TGCGCCAGCAGCGGAATGCCCCTCTCTGGGGCCAACGTCCTGACTTTC. It specifies CASSGMPLSGANVLTF. The full variable domain, with the rest looked up from reference TRBV5-1 and TRBJ2-6, is KAGVTQTPRYLIKTRGQQVTLSCSPISGHRSVSWYQQTPGQGLQFLFEYFSETQRNKGNFPGRFSGRQFSNSRSEMNVSTLELGDSALYLCASSGMPLSGANVLTFGAGSRLTVL.

V usage is TRBV7-2 and J usage is TRBJ1-2; D unresolved. Germline values: CDR1 SGHTA, CDR2 FQGNSA. The CDR3 length is 13 residues. Trimming took 1 base from V and 6 from J, leaving 9 bases between them. CDR3 nucleotide sequence: TGTGCCAGCAGCTTAGAAGGGTTTGATGGCTACACCTTC. Protein sequence: CASSLEGFDGYTF. Variable domain in full (rest from reference TRBV7-2 and TRBJ1-2): GAGVSQSPSNKVTEKGKDVELRCDPISGHTALYWYRQSLGQGLEFLIYFQGNSAPDKSGLPSDRFSAERTGGSVSTLTIQRTQQEDSAVYLCASSLEGFDGYTFGSGTRLTVV.

This clone was observed a handful of times. The V gene is TRBV29-1, the J gene TRBJ2-5, with 7 bases fitting TRBD1. The CDR3 length is 12 residues. The germline gives CDR1 SQVTM, CDR2 ANQGSEA. The trim removed 7 bases at V and 2 bases at J, leaving 4 bases unmatched. The chain's CDR3 is CSATQGQETQYF. CDR3 in DNA: TGCAGCGCCACACAGGGGCAAGAGACCCAGTACTTC.

The chain couples TRBV2 to TRBJ2-7, with D maybe TRBD2 (6 bases). Trimming left V 5 bases short and J 6 bases short, with 17 bases between. The CDR3 has 14 amino acids. Germline CDR1 and CDR2: SNHLY and FYNNEI. The CDR3 sequence: CASSPRDFVGEQYF. The CDR3 nucleotides are TGTGCCAGCAGTCCCCGGGACTTTGTGGGCGAGCAGTACTTC.

The gene calls are TRBV9 and TRBJ1-1; maybe TRBD1 (5 bases). Trimming removed 0 bases at V and 1 base at J, with 13 bases between. The CDR3 totals 16 residues. From germline, CDR1 is SGDLS and CDR2 YYNGEE. CDR3 protein: CASSVVEGRSNTEAFF. The CDR3 region has the DNA TGTGCCAGCAGCGTAGTGGAGGGACGATCGAACACTGAAGCTTTCTTT. Full variable domain (outside the CDR3, taken from reference TRBV9 and TRBJ1-1): DSGVTQTPKHLITATGQRVTLRCSPRSGDLSVYWYQQSLDQGLQFLIQYYNGEERAKGNILERFSAQQFPDLHSELNLSSLELGDSALYFCASSVVEGRSNTEAFFGQGTRLTVV.

The chain combines TRBV6-6 with TRBJ2-7, with a weak D call TRBD2 (5 bases). This CDR3 is 13 amino acids long. V was clipped by 8 bases and J by 2 bases, with 13 bases between them. Germline V gene lookup returns CDR1 MNHNY and CDR2 SVGAGI (reference sequence). For the CDR3, the DNA is TGTGCCAGCCAGAGGGTTGTCCCCTACGAGCAGTACTTC. This encodes CASQRVVPYEQYF.

The rearrangement links TRBV11-2 to TRBJ2-5; 8 positions agree with TRBD1. The junction had 4 bases not matched to a gene; V was cut back by 1 base and J by 3 bases. This CDR3 is built from 15 residues. Per germline, CDR1 SGHAT and CDR2 FQNNGV. The CDR3 DNA reads as TGTGCCAGCAGCTTAGTCGTGACAGGGGAAGAGACCCAGTACTTC. Protein sequence: CASSLVVTGEETQYF.

About this clone: Other DNA variants within this sample encode the same CDR3. The rearrangement uses TRBV29-1 and TRBJ2-3; D is possibly TRBD2 (6 bases). The V end was cut by 3 bases, the J end by 0 bases, with 7 bases between. The CDR3 consists of 13 residues. Germline-derived CDR1 and CDR2 are SQVTM and ANQGSEA. The CDR3 loop is CSVEEGSTDTQYF. CDR3 sequence (DNA): TGCAGCGTTGAGGAGGGGAGCACAGATACGCAGTATTTT.

The rearrangement links TRBV5-1 to TRBJ2-3, with 11 bases identical to TRBD2. This CDR3 has 16 amino acids. Germline lookup yields CDR1 SGHRS and CDR2 YFSETQ. With V trimmed by 4 bases and J by 2 bases, 6 bases remained unmatched. CDR3 nucleotide sequence: TGCGCCAGCAGCGCCGGGACTAGCGGCATCACAGATACGCAGTATTTT. This encodes CASSAGTSGITDTQYF.

This rearrangement joins TRBV25-1 to TRBJ2-7; D is perhaps TRBD1 (6 bases). V dropped 1 base and J dropped 3 bases, with 10 bases sitting between them. In germline, CDR1 is MGHDK, CDR2 SYGVNS. The CDR3 runs 14 residues. The CDR3 DNA reads as TGTGCCAGCAGTGAATTGGACAGAAACTACGAGCAGTACTTC. This encodes CASSELDRNYEQYF.

In its sample, this clone was seen a few times. Other DNA sequences within the sample encode an identical CDR3. CDR3 amino acids: CASSLDTDTQYF. CDR3 in DNA: TGTGCCAGCAGCTTGGACACAGATACGCAGTATTTT. This sequence joins TRBV7-2 and TRBJ2-3; no firm D call. Germline CDR1 reads SGHTA; CDR2 reads FQGNSA. Trimming removed 3 bases at V and 2 bases at J, with 3 bases between. The CDR3 has 12 residues.